The 19 T cell receptor beta chains reported below all come from one sample, sequenced in a study of shared clonotypes between healthy human individuals. Clones were sequenced by immunoSEQ multiplex PCR, and TCRdb holds only the in-frame ones, with some missing. The sample yields fewer than 850,000 clones, around 72% seen once. Sample: memory CD4+ T cells sorted from blood. The subset was: CD45RA-negative fraction. These receptors originate from a woman aged 25 to 39 in good health.

The V gene is TRBV7-6, the J gene TRBJ2-7, with no clear D. This CDR3 contains 12 residues. Trimming pared 2 bases from V and 6 bases from J, leaving 8 bases between. The germline gives CDR1 SGHVS, CDR2 FNYEAQ. The CDR3 here is CASSLRGGEQYF. The CDR3 nucleotides are TGTGCCAGCAGCTTACGAGGTGGCGAGCAGTACTTC. Full variable domain (outside the CDR3, taken from reference TRBV7-6 and TRBJ2-7): GAGVSQSPRYKVTKRGQDVALRCDPISGHVSLYWYRQALGQGPEFLTYFNYEAQQDKSGLPNDRFSAERPEGSISTLTIQRTEQRDSAMYRCASSLRGGEQYFGPGTRLTVT.

The chain uses TRBV5-1 and TRBJ2-3; 8 bases match TRBD1. The germline CDR1 and CDR2 sequences are SGHRS and YFSETQ. The CDR3 loop spans 15 amino acids. Trimming cost V 4 bases and J 6 bases; bases outside gene matches: 10. CDR3 sequence: CASSRQRTGSDTQYF. The CDR3 nucleotides read TGCGCCAGCAGCCGCCAAAGGACAGGGTCGGATACGCAGTATTTT.

The table lists this clone with a few counts. The rearrangement uses TRBV7-9 and TRBJ2-2; 14 positions agree with TRBD2. CDR1 is SEHNR, CDR2 FQNEAQ, per germline (reference sequence). The CDR3 covers 16 residues. Trimming cost V 5 bases and J 4 bases; bases outside gene matches: 3. The CDR3 sequence is CASSGLAGGFTGELFF. As DNA, the CDR3 is TGTGCCAGCAGCGGACTAGCGGGAGGCTTCACCGGGGAGCTGTTTTTT. The full variable domain, with the rest looked up from reference TRBV7-9 and TRBJ2-2, is DTGVSQNPRHKITKRGQNVTFRCDPISEHNRLYWYRQTLGQGPEFLTYFQNEAQLEKSRLLSDRFSAERPKGSFSTLEIQRTEQGDSAMYLCASSGLAGGFTGELFFGEGSRLTVL.

The V call is TRBV19, the J call TRBJ1-2; 7 bases match TRBD1. The germline CDR1 and CDR2 sequences are LNHDA and SQIVND (reference sequence). This CDR3 comprises 15 residues. Germline trimming cut 7 bases from V and 0 bases from J; bases unmatched to any gene: 8. DNA for the CDR3: TGTGCCAGTACCCCGGGGGACAGACCTAACTATGGCTACACCTTC. The encoded protein is CASTPGDRPNYGYTF.

The chain has TRBV19 and TRBJ2-7; tentative D call: TRBD1 (6 bases). The germline CDR1 and CDR2 sequences are LNHDA and SQIVND (reference sequence). Trimming removed 6 bases at V and 0 bases at J, with 12 bases between. CDR3 length: 14 residues. This CDR3 reads CASRTTGSSYEQYF. DNA for the CDR3: TGTGCCAGTAGGACCACAGGGAGCTCCTACGAGCAGTACTTC.

This chain joins TRBV28 and TRBJ2-7; D is possibly TRBD1 (5 bases). The CDR3 loop spans 12 amino acids. The germline gives CDR1 MDHEN, CDR2 SYDVKM. V was trimmed by 7 bases and J by 4 bases, leaving 11 bases between them. The CDR3: CASNSQGYEQYF. In DNA, the CDR3 is TGTGCCAGCAATTCCCAGGGATACGAGCAGTACTTC.

The V call is TRBV28, the J call TRBJ2-1; no clear D gene. Germline V gene sequence: CDR1 MDHEN, CDR2 SYDVKM. V lost 5 bases to trimming and J lost 8 bases, with 19 bases between them. CDR3 length: 15 amino acids. CDR3 DNA sequence: TGTGCCAGCAGTCCCCATGGGGTAGTGACCGATGAGCAGTTCTTC. Protein: CASSPHGVVTDEQFF.

This clone was seen a single time. The CDR3 is CASSRLAGTTDTQYF. The CDR3 DNA reads TGTGCCAGCAGTAGACTAGCGGGAACCACAGATACGCAGTATTTT. The chain couples TRBV6-4 to TRBJ2-3, with 11 nucleotides matching TRBD2. Trimming cost V 5 bases and J 2 bases; bases outside gene matches: 3. CDR1 is MRHNA and CDR2 is SNTAGT in the germline V gene. The CDR3 loop spans 15 amino acids.

Remarks on this clone: The identical CDR3 is also encoded by other nucleotide sequences in the sample. The chain carries TRBV7-9 and TRBJ1-2; D remains ambiguous. Germline CDR1 SEHNR, CDR2 FQNEAQ (reference sequence). The CDR3 is 12 residues long. Trimming stripped 1 base from V and 8 bases from J, with 8 bases between. CDR3 region: CASSLEGYGYTF. The CDR3 nucleotides are TGTGCCAGCAGCTTAGAGGGTTACGGCTACACCTTC.

This chain uses TRBV14 with TRBJ1-5, with TRBD1 as a possible D gene (6 bases). With 1 base removed from V and 9 bases from J, the gap between germline ends came to 10 bases. The CDR3 is 13 amino acids. The germline CDR1 and CDR2 sequences are SGHDN and FVKESK. The CDR3, as DNA: TGTGCCAGCAGCCAAGGGTGGGGGGCGCCCCAGCATTTT. This translates into CASSQGWGAPQHF.

V and J are TRBV2 and TRBJ1-4, with D uncertain. This CDR3 spans 15 amino acids. V lost 5 bases, J lost 3 bases, and 13 bases lay in between. The germline CDR1 and CDR2 sequences are SNHLY and FYNNEI. Here the CDR3 DNA reads TGTGCCAGCAGTCGGGAAGGCAGCTCTAATGAAAAACTGTTTTTT. As protein: CASSREGSSNEKLFF.

In this sample, this clone turned up once. This rearrangement joins TRBV19 to TRBJ2-5, with D possibly TRBD1 on 6 matching bases. Trimming cost V 6 bases and J 2 bases, with 13 bases left between them. This CDR3 spans 14 amino acids. Germline assignment: CDR1 LNHDA and CDR2 SQIVND (reference sequence). The CDR3 region is CASRINRAQETQYF. CDR3 bases: TGTGCCAGTAGAATTAACAGGGCACAAGAGACCCAGTACTTC.

With regard to this clone: Other nucleotide sequences in the sample specify the same CDR3. The chain employs TRBV5-1 and TRBJ2-1; 13 bases map to TRBD2. The CDR3 has 15 residues. The V and J ends lost 3 bases and 7 bases, in that order; junction bases with no gene match: 4. From germline, CDR1 is SGHRS and CDR2 YFSETQ. Here the CDR3 DNA reads TGCGCCAGCAGCTCCGGGACTAGCGGGACAAATGAGCAGTTCTTC. Translating it yields CASSSGTSGTNEQFF.

This clone was found a few times. The chain employs TRBV6-6 and TRBJ2-7, with TRBD1 as a possible D gene (6 bases). This CDR3 is built from 15 residues. The germline gives CDR1 MNHNY, CDR2 SVGAGI (reference sequence). The V end lost 7 bases, the J end lost 3 bases, and 19 bases lay between the germline ends. DNA of the CDR3: TGTGCCAGCACCCCGGGGACAAGAGGCTACTACGAGCAGTACTTC. It translates to CASTPGTRGYYEQYF.

V and J are TRBV5-4 and TRBJ1-5, with D tentatively TRBD1 (5 bases). Germline V gene lookup returns CDR1 SGHNT and CDR2 YYREEE (reference sequence). The CDR3 loop spans 15 amino acids. V was pared by 0 bases and J by 2 bases, with 9 bases between. The CDR3 DNA is TGTGCCAGCAGCTTGGGGACATCGGGCAATCAGCCCCAGCATTTT. This codes for CASSLGTSGNQPQHF.

The chain joins TRBV5-4 to TRBJ1-1, with D unclear. Germline V gives CDR1 SGHNT, CDR2 YYREEE (reference sequence). Trimming removed 1 base at V and 1 base at J, with 11 bases between. The CDR3 runs 15 residues. CDR3 coding DNA: TGTGCCAGCAGCTTGTCGGCCTCTCGGAACACTGAAGCTTTCTTT. Translating gives CASSLSASRNTEAFF. The full variable domain, completed using reference TRBV5-4 and TRBJ1-1, is ETGVTQSPTHLIKTRGQQVTLRCSSQSGHNTVSWYQQALGQGPQFIFQYYREEENGRGNFPPRFSGLQFPNYSSELNVNALELDDSALYLCASSLSASRNTEAFFGQGTRLTVV.

This clone was detected a few times. The chain carries TRBV19 and TRBJ1-3; a weak D match, TRBD1 (5 bases). V gave up 8 bases and J gave up 4 bases, with 21 bases separating them. Germline V gives CDR1 LNHDA, CDR2 SQIVND (reference sequence). This CDR3 is built from 16 residues. The CDR3 region is CASGNAGQGWGNTIYF. The CDR3 DNA follows: TGTGCCAGTGGGAATGCTGGGCAGGGCTGGGGAAACACCATATATTTT.

This chain links TRBV5-4 with TRBJ1-1; a possible D gene is TRBD1 (6 bases). Germline V gene data show CDR1 as SGHNT and CDR2 as YYREEE (reference sequence). V was pared by 3 bases and J by 3 bases, with 12 bases between. This CDR3 is built from 14 residues. The CDR3 DNA reads TGTGCCAGCAGCTCCCAGAGGGGGGACACTGAAGCTTTCTTT. Residues: CASSSQRGDTEAFF.

This clone has just a few counts. V gene TRBV5-1 combines with J gene TRBJ2-5; possibly TRBD1 or TRBD2 for D (5 bases each). The CDR3 is made up of 13 amino acids. The V end was cut by 1 base, the J end by 5 bases, with 9 bases between. Germline V gene lookup returns CDR1 SGHRS and CDR2 YFSETQ. Here the CDR3 DNA reads TGCGCCAGCAGCTTGAGTGAGGGGGAGACCCAGTACTTC. Protein: CASSLSEGETQYF.